This entry lists 27 T cell receptor beta chains sequenced from one sample in a study of blood T cell repertoires in COVID-19. Assay used: immunoSEQ multiplex PCR; TCRdb lists only in-frame clones, some missing. The table lists about 220,000 clones, just under 85% of them singletons, with under 1.5% in the top ten. The specimen sequenced was PBMCs or T cells enriched from blood (not recorded which). These receptors were taken from a woman in her 40s with acute COVID-19.

This clone was seen more than once but under ten times. This rearrangement joins TRBV15 to TRBJ1-2; maybe TRBD1 (5 bases). The ends were cut back, 1 base at V and 4 bases at J, with 7 bases in the middle. Germline CDR1 LNHNV, CDR2 YYDKDF (reference sequence). The CDR3 contains 13 residues. CDR3 region: CATSRGQPYGYTF. CDR3 bases: TGTGCCACCAGCAGAGGACAGCCCTATGGCTACACCTTC.

This chain links TRBV10-1 with TRBJ2-1, with a weak D call TRBD1 (6 bases). The CDR3 sequence is 14 residues long. V lost 0 bases, J lost 8 bases, and 11 bases lay in between. Per germline, CDR1 WNHNN and CDR2 SYGVQD (reference sequence). The CDR3 protein is CASSESSYRDEQFF. CDR3 sequence (DNA): TGCGCCAGCAGTGAGTCGAGTTACAGGGATGAGCAGTTCTTC.

This chain uses TRBV30 with TRBJ2-7; 7 bases are a match to TRBD1. This CDR3 spans 15 amino acids. The germline gives CDR1 GTSNPN, CDR2 SVGIG (reference sequence). With 4 bases clipped from V and 9 bases from J, the junction kept 18 bases outside the gene matches. DNA for the CDR3: TGTGCCTGGACTCAATCCGGGACAGCCCTACGCGGGCAGTACTTC. This encodes CAWTQSGTALRGQYF.

The gene calls are TRBV4-1 and TRBJ2-4, with a weak D call TRBD2 (6 bases). This CDR3 region has 14 residues. Trimming took 4 bases from V and 1 from J, leaving 8 bases between them. The germline V gene encodes CDR1 MGHRA and CDR2 YSYEKL. CDR3 DNA: TGCGCCAGCAGCCGGGGGGAGGCCAAAAACATTCAGTACTTC. It encodes CASSRGEAKNIQYF.

This clone turned up a few times. One junction end does not reproduce the germline sequence, and a read error may be involved. J is TRBJ2-7 and V is TRBV2; the match to TRBD1 covers 7 bases. The CDR3 extends over 14 amino acids. CDR1 SNHLY and CDR2 FYNNEI come from the germline V gene. CDR3 coding DNA: TGTGCCAGCAATGAAGGACAGGCCCGATACGAGCAGTACTTC. It specifies CASNEGQARYEQYF.

CDR3 protein: CASSLAQGFTEAFF. The CDR3 nucleotides are TGCGCCAGCAGCTTGGCTCAGGGGTTCACTGAAGCTTTCTTT. V and J are TRBV5-1 and TRBJ1-1; TRBD1 is a possible D gene (6 bases). The CDR3 extends over 14 amino acids. The V end was cut by 0 bases, the J end by 4 bases, with 10 bases between. CDR1 is SGHRS and CDR2 is YFSETQ in the germline V gene.

The V gene is TRBV27, the J gene TRBJ2-1; D is possibly TRBD2 (6 bases). Deletions cut 6 bases from V and 0 bases from J, with 21 bases between. The CDR3 spans 18 residues. Germline V gene data show CDR1 as MNHEY and CDR2 as SMNVEV (reference sequence). CDR3 nucleotide sequence: TGTGCCAGCAGGACTCGGCGCGTAGCGGTAAGCTCCTACAATGAGCAGTTCTTC. Translating gives CASRTRRVAVSSYNEQFF.

The chain is built from TRBV9 and TRBJ2-2; D possibly corresponds to TRBD2 (5 bases). Germline V gene data show CDR1 as SGDLS and CDR2 as YYNGEE. V lost 3 bases to trimming and J lost 8 bases, with 8 bases between them. CDR3 size: 12 residues. CDR3 nucleotides: TGTGCCAGCAGCGGAAGGAGGGGGGAGCTGTTTTTT. The encoded protein is CASSGRRGELFF. The full variable domain, with the rest looked up from reference TRBV9 and TRBJ2-2, is DSGVTQTPKHLITATGQRVTLRCSPRSGDLSVYWYQQSLDQGLQFLIQYYNGEERAKGNILERFSAQQFPDLHSELNLSSLELGDSALYFCASSGRRGELFFGEGSRLTVL.

The chain uses TRBV28 and TRBJ1-5; the D is unclear. The V gene's germline CDR1 is MDHEN and CDR2 SYDVKM. The CDR3 has 14 amino acids. Trimming stripped 3 bases from V and 1 base from J, with 7 bases between. CDR3: CASSFRRSNQPQHF. CDR3 bases: TGTGCCAGCAGTTTCCGCAGAAGCAATCAGCCCCAGCATTTT.

This clone was observed once. The rearrangement uses TRBV24-1 and TRBJ2-7; 7 positions agree with TRBD2. This CDR3 comprises 13 residues. The ends lost 5 bases at V and 3 bases at J; junction bases unmatched: 3. The germline gives CDR1 KGHDR, CDR2 SFDVKD. CDR3 in amino acids: CATSGGEGYEQYF. Written as DNA, the CDR3 is TGTGCCACCAGTGGAGGGGAGGGCTACGAGCAGTACTTC.

This clone occurred once. The chain uses TRBV14 and TRBJ1-5; TRBD1 matches at 7 bases. There are 14 residues in the CDR3. Per the germline V gene, CDR1 is SGHDN and CDR2 is FVKESK. J gave up 5 bases and V 4 bases, and 5 bases lay outside the gene matches. The CDR3: CASSRRDRDQPQHF. Here the CDR3 DNA reads TGTGCCAGCAGCCGCCGGGACAGAGATCAGCCCCAGCATTTT.

The CDR3 region has the DNA TGTGCCAGCAGCCAAGGACGGGTAGGAGATACGCAGTATTTT. Residues: CASSQGRVGDTQYF. The chain combines TRBV4-2 with TRBJ2-3; D unclear. V lost 1 base and J 5 bases, leaving 10 bases between the germline ends. The CDR3 totals 14 residues. Germline-derived CDR1 and CDR2 are LGHNA and YNFKEQ.

V gene TRBV4-2 combines with J gene TRBJ1-3, with a possible D match to TRBD1 (5 bases). The CDR3 has 15 amino acids. Germline CDR1 is LGHNA and CDR2 is YNFKEQ. The ends were cut back, 0 bases at V and 8 bases at J, with 14 bases in the middle. CDR3 loop: CASSQDAQGWDTIYF. In DNA, the CDR3 is TGTGCCAGCAGCCAAGATGCCCAGGGTTGGGACACCATATATTTT.

This clone was seen only once. The chain joins TRBV24-1 to TRBJ1-1, with 7 bases lining up with TRBD1. V dropped 4 bases and J dropped 1; count of bases not matched to a gene: 5. From germline, CDR1 is KGHDR and CDR2 SFDVKD. This CDR3 has 15 residues. The CDR3 loop is CATSDTQGENTEAFF. CDR3 DNA: TGTGCCACCAGTGACACCCAGGGGGAGAACACTGAAGCTTTCTTT.

V is TRBV4-1 and J is TRBJ1-2, with a possible D match to TRBD1 (6 bases). The CDR3 length is 15 residues. The germline V gene encodes CDR1 MGHRA and CDR2 YSYEKL. V lost 3 bases and J lost 3, with 14 bases in between. The CDR3 nucleotides are TGCGCCAGCAGCCAGCAAGAAGGGGGTCACTATGGCTACACCTTC. Its translation is CASSQQEGGHYGYTF.

This clone was picked up a small number of times. The chain carries TRBV19 and TRBJ2-1; 11 bases are shared with TRBD2. This CDR3 comprises 15 residues. The germline V gene has CDR1 LNHDA and CDR2 SQIVND (reference sequence). V was pared by 5 bases and J by 8 bases, with 8 bases of the junction left unmatched. DNA for the CDR3: TGTGCCAGTAGTGCCCTAGCGGGAGGTCGACATGAGCAGTTCTTC. Protein: CASSALAGGRHEQFF.

This clone has only one observation. This chain links TRBV28 with TRBJ2-3, with TRBD2 matching over 11 bases. The ends lost 4 bases at V and 8 bases at J; junction bases unmatched: 5. Per the germline V gene, CDR1 is MDHEN and CDR2 is SYDVKM. This CDR3 has 14 residues. Here the CDR3 DNA reads TGTGCCAGCAGTTCATTAACTAGCGGGAGTACGCAGTATTTT. Translated: CASSSLTSGSTQYF. The whole variable domain, filled in from reference TRBV28 and TRBJ2-3, reads DVKVTQSSRYLVKRTGEKVFLECVQDMDHENMFWYRQDPGLGLRLIYFSYDVKMKEKGDIPEGYSVSREKKERFSLILESASTNQTSMYLCASSSLTSGSTQYFGPGTRLTVL.

This chain uses TRBV3-1 (or the pseudogene TRBV3-2) with TRBJ2-5; 12 bases are a match to TRBD2. The CDR3 is 15 residues long. The V gene's germline CDR1 is LGHDT and CDR2 YNNKEL (reference sequence). With 4 bases clipped from V and 4 bases from J, the junction kept 4 bases outside the gene matches. Here the CDR3 DNA reads TGTGCCAGCAGCCGGACTAGCGGGATCGCAGAGACCCAGTACTTC. This encodes CASSRTSGIAETQYF.

The genes are TRBV27 and TRBJ2-1; 10 bases align to TRBD2. The CDR3 spans 15 residues. CDR1 MNHEY and CDR2 SMNVEV come from the germline V gene (reference sequence). With 10 bases clipped from V and 2 bases from J, the junction kept 8 bases outside the gene matches. The CDR3 spells CATQIAGGPYNEQFF. The CDR3 nucleotides read TGTGCCACCCAGATAGCGGGAGGTCCCTACAATGAGCAGTTCTTC.

In its sample, this clone was seen a few times. This rearrangement joins TRBV19 to TRBJ1-3; 7 bases align to TRBD1. Per the germline V gene, CDR1 is LNHDA and CDR2 is SQIVND (reference sequence). This CDR3 comprises 15 residues. The J segment lost 0 bases and the V segment lost 6 bases, leaving 5 bases of the junction unmatched. The CDR3 sequence is CASRRDRASGNTIYF. The CDR3 coding sequence is TGTGCCAGTAGACGAGACAGGGCCTCTGGAAACACCATATATTTT.

This clone was detected only once. This chain links TRBV4-1 with TRBJ1-3, with D hard to call. Germline V CDR1 and CDR2: MGHRA, YSYEKL. The ends were cut back, 7 bases at V and 3 bases at J, with 16 bases in the middle. CDR3 size: 15 residues. The CDR3 reads CASTRQGLLGNTIYF. The CDR3 DNA reads as TGCGCCAGCACTCGTCAAGGACTCCTTGGAAACACCATATATTTT.

V usage is TRBV21-1 and J usage is TRBJ1-4. TRBV21-1 is noted as a pseudogene. The CDR3 contains 14 residues. CDR3 nucleotides: TGTGCCAGCAGCAAACGGAGGACTAATGAAAAACTGTTTTTT. It encodes CASSKRRTNEKLFF.

This clone was seen more than once but under ten times. The chain links TRBV30 to TRBJ2-5; tentative D call: TRBD1 (5 bases). The CDR3 is 12 amino acids. CDR1 is GTSNPN, CDR2 SVGIG, per germline (reference sequence). Between the trimmed V and J ends, which lost 3 bases and 4 bases, there was a span of 9 bases. In nucleotides, the CDR3 is TGTGCCTGGAGCAGGGTCGGAGAGACCCAGTACTTC. Translating it yields CAWSRVGETQYF.

This chain uses TRBV2 with TRBJ2-2; the match to TRBD1 covers 9 bases. The CDR3 has 15 residues. The ends lost 7 bases at V and 5 bases at J; junction bases unmatched: 8. Germline assignment: CDR1 SNHLY and CDR2 FYNNEI. CDR3 bases: TGTGCCAGCACCACCGGACAGGGGAGAACCGGGGAGCTGTTTTTT. Translation gives CASTTGQGRTGELFF.

This chain uses TRBV6-4 with TRBJ1-4; maybe TRBD1 (5 bases). Germline-derived CDR1 and CDR2 are MRHNA and SNTAGT. This CDR3 comprises 13 residues. V was shortened by 2 bases and J by 8 bases, with 9 bases between the two germline ends. The CDR3 here is CASSDGAGEKLFF. CDR3 DNA: TGTGCCAGCAGTGACGGGGCCGGGGAAAAACTGTTTTTT.

V is TRBV9 and J is TRBJ2-1, with 13 bases aligning to TRBD2. J gave up 0 bases and V 7 bases, and 4 bases lay outside the gene matches. The CDR3 is made up of 16 amino acids. Germline V gene data show CDR1 as SGDLS and CDR2 as YYNGEE. The CDR3 is CASGGLAGDSYNEQFF. The CDR3 DNA sequence: TGTGCCAGCGGCGGACTAGCGGGGGACTCCTACAATGAGCAGTTCTTC. The whole variable domain, remainder taken from reference TRBV9 and TRBJ2-1, is DSGVTQTPKHLITATGQRVTLRCSPRSGDLSVYWYQQSLDQGLQFLIQYYNGEERAKGNILERFSAQQFPDLHSELNLSSLELGDSALYFCASGGLAGDSYNEQFFGPGTRLTVL.

The chain carries TRBV25-1 and TRBJ2-3, with a tentative D call TRBD1 (5 bases). Germline CDR1 is MGHDK and CDR2 is SYGVNS. The CDR3 contains 17 residues. Trimming stripped 2 bases from V and 8 bases from J, with 23 bases between. The CDR3 DNA reads as TGTGCCAGCAGTGAAACCGCCATCGACCCCCTTGGGGCTACGCAGTATTTT. Translating it yields CASSETAIDPLGATQYF.